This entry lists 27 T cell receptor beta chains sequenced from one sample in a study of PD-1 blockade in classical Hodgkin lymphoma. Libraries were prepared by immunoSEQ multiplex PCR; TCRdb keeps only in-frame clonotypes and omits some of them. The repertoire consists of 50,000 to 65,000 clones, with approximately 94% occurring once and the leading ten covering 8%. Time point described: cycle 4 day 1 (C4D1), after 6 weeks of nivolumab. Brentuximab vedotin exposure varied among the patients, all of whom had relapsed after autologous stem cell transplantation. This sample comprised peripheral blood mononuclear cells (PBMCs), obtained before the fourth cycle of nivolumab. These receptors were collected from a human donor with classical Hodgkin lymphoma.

CDR3 DNA sequence: TGTGCCAGCAGCTTAGCGTTGGGACAGTGGTCGGGTGAAAAACTGTTTTTT. This encodes CASSLALGQWSGEKLFF. The chain recombines TRBV7-9 with TRBJ1-4; 7 bases match TRBD1. Germline CDR1 is SEHNR and CDR2 is FQNEAQ (reference sequence). V lost 0 bases and J lost 7; bases outside the gene matches: 11. The CDR3 contains 17 residues.

In nucleotides, the CDR3 is TGTGCCAGCAGCTTCCAGGCGGGGGGGCTCACAGATACGCAGTATTTT. This translates into CASSFQAGGLTDTQYF. The chain uses TRBV7-2 and TRBJ2-3; 9 bases agree with TRBD2. Germline lookup yields CDR1 SGHTA and CDR2 FQGNSA. Trimming removed 3 bases from V and 2 bases from J; junction bases left unmatched: 6. CDR3 length equals 16 residues.

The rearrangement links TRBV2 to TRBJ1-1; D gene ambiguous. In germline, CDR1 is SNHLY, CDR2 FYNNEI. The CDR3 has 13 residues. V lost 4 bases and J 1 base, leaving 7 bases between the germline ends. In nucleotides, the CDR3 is TGTGCCAGCAGTGGTAGACGGAACACTGAAGCTTTCTTT. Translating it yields CASSGRRNTEAFF. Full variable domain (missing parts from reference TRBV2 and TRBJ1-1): EPEVTQTPSHQVTQMGQEVILRCVPISNHLYFYWYRQILGQKVEFLVSFYNNEISEKSEIFDDQFSVERPDGSNFTLKIRSTKLEDSAMYFCASSGRRNTEAFFGQGTRLTVV.

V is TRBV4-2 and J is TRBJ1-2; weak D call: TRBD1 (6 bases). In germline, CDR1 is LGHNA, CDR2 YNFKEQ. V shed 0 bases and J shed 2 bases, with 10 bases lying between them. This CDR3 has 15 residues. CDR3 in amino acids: CASSQDPTGNYGYTF. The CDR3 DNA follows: TGTGCCAGCAGCCAAGATCCAACAGGGAACTATGGCTACACCTTC.

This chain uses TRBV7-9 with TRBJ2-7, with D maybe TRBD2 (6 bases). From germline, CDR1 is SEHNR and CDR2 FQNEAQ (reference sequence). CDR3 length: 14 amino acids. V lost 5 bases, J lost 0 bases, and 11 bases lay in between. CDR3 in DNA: TGTGCCAGCAGCCGGCGCGGGGACTCCTACGAGCAGTACTTC. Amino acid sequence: CASSRRGDSYEQYF.

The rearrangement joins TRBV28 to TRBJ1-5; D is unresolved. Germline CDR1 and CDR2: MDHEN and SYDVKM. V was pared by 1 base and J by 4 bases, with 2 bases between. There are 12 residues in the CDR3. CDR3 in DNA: TGTGCCAGCAGTTTATTAAATCAGCCCCAGCATTTT. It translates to CASSLLNQPQHF.

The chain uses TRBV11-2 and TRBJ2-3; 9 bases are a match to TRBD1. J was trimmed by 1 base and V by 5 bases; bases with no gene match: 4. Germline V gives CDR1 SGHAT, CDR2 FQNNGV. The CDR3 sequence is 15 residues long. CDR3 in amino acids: CASSLRDRGTDTQYF. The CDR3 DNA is TGTGCCAGCAGCCTCCGGGACAGGGGCACAGATACGCAGTATTTT.

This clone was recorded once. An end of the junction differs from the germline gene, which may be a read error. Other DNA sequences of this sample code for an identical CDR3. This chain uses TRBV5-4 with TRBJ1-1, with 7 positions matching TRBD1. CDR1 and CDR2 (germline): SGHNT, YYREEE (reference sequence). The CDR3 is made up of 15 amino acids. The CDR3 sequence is CASSLATGMNTEAFF. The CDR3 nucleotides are TGCGCCAGCAGCTTGGCGACAGGGATGAACACTGAAGCTTTCTTT. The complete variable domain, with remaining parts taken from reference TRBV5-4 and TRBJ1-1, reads ETGVTQSPTHLIKTRGQQVTLRCSSQSGHNTVSWYQQALGQGPQFIFQYYREEENGRGNFPPRFSGLQFPNYSSELNVNALELDDSALYLCASSLATGMNTEAFFGQGTRLTVV.

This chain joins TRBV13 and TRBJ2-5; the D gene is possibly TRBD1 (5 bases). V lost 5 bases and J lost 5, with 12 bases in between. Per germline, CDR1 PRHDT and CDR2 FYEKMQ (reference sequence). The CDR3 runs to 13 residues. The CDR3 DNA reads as TGTGCCAGCAGCCGCAAGACAGCGGAGACCCAGTACTTC. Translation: CASSRKTAETQYF.

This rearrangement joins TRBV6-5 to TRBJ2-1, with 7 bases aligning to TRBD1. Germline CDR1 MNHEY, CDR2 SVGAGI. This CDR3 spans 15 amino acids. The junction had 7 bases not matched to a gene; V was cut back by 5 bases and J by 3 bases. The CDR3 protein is CASSTGTASYNEQFF. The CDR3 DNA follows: TGTGCCAGCAGTACCGGGACAGCGAGCTACAATGAGCAGTTCTTC.

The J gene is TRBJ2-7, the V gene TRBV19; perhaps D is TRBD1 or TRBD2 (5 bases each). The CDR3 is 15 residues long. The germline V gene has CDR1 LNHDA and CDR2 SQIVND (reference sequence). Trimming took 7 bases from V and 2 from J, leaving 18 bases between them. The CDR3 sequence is CASTESRDGTYEQYF. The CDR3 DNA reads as TGTGCCAGTACCGAATCCCGGGACGGGACCTACGAGCAGTACTTC.

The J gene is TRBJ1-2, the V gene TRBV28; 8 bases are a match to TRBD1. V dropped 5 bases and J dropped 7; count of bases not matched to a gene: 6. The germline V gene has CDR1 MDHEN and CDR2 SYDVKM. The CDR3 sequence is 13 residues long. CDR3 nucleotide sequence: TGTGCCAGCAGTCCCCAGGGGGCCTTTGGCTACACCTTC. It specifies CASSPQGAFGYTF.

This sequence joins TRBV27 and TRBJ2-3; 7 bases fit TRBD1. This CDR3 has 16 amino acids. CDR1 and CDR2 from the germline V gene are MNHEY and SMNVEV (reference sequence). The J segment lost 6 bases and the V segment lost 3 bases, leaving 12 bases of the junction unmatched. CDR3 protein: CASSFSWGQRRDTQYF. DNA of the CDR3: TGTGCCAGCAGTTTCTCCTGGGGACAGCGCCGGGATACGCAGTATTTT.

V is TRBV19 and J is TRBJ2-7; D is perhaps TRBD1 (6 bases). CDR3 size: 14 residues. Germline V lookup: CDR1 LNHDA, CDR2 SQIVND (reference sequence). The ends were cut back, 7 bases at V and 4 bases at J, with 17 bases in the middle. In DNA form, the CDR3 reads TGTGCCAGTAAGGGACATCCGGACGATTACGAGCAGTACTTC. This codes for CASKGHPDDYEQYF.

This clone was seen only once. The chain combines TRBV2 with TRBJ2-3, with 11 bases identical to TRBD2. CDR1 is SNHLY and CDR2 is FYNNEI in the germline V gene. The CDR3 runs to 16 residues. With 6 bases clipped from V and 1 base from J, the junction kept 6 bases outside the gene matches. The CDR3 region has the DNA TGTGCCAGCAGAGTACTAGCGGGAGTAGGCACAGATACGCAGTATTTT. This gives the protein CASRVLAGVGTDTQYF.

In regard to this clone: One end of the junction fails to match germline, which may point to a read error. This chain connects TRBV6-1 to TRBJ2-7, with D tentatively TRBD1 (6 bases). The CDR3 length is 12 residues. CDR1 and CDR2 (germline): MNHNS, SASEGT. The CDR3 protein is CASSESSRTARF. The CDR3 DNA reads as TGTGCCAGCAGTGAATCATCCCGGACAGCCAGATTC.

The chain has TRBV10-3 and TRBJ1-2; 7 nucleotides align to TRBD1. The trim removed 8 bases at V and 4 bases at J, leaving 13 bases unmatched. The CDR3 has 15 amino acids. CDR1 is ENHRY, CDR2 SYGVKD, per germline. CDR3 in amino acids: CAIPVEAQGGYGYTF. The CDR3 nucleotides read TGTGCCATCCCCGTAGAGGCTCAGGGGGGCTATGGCTACACCTTC.

CDR3 amino acids: CASSREGTRSHEQFF. The CDR3 DNA is TGTGCCAGCAGCCGAGAGGGGACTAGAAGCCATGAGCAGTTCTTC. This chain links TRBV11-2 with TRBJ2-1, with 8 bases aligning to TRBD2. CDR3 length: 15 residues. J was trimmed by 8 bases and V by 5 bases; bases with no gene match: 11. Germline V CDR1 and CDR2: SGHAT, FQNNGV.

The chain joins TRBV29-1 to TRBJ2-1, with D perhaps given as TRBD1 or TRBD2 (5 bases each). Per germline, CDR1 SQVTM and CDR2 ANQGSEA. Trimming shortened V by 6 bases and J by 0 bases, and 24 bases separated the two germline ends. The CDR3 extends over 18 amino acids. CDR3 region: CSVAGTHTSSSSYNEQFF. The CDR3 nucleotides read TGCAGCGTAGCCGGGACCCACACTTCCTCTAGCTCCTACAATGAGCAGTTCTTC.

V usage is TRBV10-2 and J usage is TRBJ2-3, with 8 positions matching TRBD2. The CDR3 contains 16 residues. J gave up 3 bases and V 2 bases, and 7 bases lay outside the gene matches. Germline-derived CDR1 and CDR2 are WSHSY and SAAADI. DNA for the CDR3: TGCGCCAGCAGTGAGCCCAGCGGGAGCTCGACAGATACGCAGTATTTT. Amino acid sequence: CASSEPSGSSTDTQYF.

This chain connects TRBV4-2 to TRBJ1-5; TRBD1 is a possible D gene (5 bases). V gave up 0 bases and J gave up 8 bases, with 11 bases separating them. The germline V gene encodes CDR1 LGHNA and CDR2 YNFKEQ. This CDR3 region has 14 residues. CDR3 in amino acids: CASSQEQGLKPQHF. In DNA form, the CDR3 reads TGTGCCAGCAGCCAAGAGCAGGGCCTAAAGCCCCAGCATTTT.

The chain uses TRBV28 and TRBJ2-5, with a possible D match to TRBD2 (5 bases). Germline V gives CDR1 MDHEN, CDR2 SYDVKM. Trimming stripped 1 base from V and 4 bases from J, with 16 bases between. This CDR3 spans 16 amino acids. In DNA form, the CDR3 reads TGTGCCAGCAGTTTATCCCCTAAACTAGATCCAGAGACCCAGTACTTC. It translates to CASSLSPKLDPETQYF. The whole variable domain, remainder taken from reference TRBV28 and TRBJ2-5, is DVKVTQSSRYLVKRTGEKVFLECVQDMDHENMFWYRQDPGLGLRLIYFSYDVKMKEKGDIPEGYSVSREKKERFSLILESASTNQTSMYLCASSLSPKLDPETQYFGPGTRLLVL.

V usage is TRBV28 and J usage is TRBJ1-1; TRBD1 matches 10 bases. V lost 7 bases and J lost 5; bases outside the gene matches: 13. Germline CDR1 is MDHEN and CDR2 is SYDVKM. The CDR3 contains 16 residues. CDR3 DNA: TGTGCCAGCACTAGACAGGGGGCTATCGCGGGTACTGAAGCTTTCTTT. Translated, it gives CASTRQGAIAGTEAFF.

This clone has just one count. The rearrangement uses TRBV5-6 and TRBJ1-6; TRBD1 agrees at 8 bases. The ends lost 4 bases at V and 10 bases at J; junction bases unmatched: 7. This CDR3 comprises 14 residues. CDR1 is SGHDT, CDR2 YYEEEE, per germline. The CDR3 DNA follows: TGTGCCAGCAGCCCGACAGGGGAAAGGTCACCCCTCCACTTT. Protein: CASSPTGERSPLHF.

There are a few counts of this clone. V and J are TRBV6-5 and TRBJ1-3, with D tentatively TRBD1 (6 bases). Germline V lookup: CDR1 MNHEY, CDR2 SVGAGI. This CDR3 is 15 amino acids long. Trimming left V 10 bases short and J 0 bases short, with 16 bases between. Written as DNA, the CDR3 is TGTGCCACCCTAAGCGGAGGGGGCTCTGGAAACACCATATATTTT. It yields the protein CATLSGGGSGNTIYF.

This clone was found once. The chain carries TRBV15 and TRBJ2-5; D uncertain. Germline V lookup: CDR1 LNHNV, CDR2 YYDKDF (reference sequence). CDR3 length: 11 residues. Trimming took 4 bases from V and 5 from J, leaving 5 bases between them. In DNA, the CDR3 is TGTGCCACCAGCATCTTGGAGACCCAGTACTTC. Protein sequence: CATSILETQYF.

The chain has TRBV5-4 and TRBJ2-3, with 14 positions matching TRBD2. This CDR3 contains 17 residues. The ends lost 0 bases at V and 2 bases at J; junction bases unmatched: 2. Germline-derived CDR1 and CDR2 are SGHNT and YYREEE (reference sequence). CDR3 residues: CASSLGLAGGITDTQYF. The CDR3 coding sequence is TGTGCCAGCAGCTTGGGACTAGCGGGAGGGATCACAGATACGCAGTATTTT.